This TCR beta chain appears in the sequencing data of a study of T cell changes during pregnancy in multiple sclerosis. Assay: immunoSEQ multiplex PCR; the TCRdb copy retains only in-frame clones and omits some. The sample consists of around 92,000 clones, approximately 93% of them appearing once. Trimming pared 0 bases from V and 6 bases from J, leaving 8 bases between. The CDR3 is made up of 13 amino acids. Germline values: CDR1 MNHNS, CDR2 SASEGT. The V gene is TRBV6-1, the J gene TRBJ1-1; D might be TRBD1 (5 bases). This TCR came from a female donor with multiple sclerosis, enrolled in a pregnancy study. The source material was peripheral blood, sampled after pregnancy. CDR3 sequence: CASSEARGAEAFF. CDR3 DNA: TGTGCCAGCAGTGAAGCAAGGGGCGCTGAAGCTTTCTTT.